This T cell receptor (beta chain) was recorded in a study of T cell clonality in common variable immunodeficiency (dated by TCRdb to between 2015 and 2016). Beyond this particular receptor, the publication reports: The authors noted that sequencing repertoires of T cell subpopulations would be needed to clarify what caused the increased clonality in CVID. Correlations of repertoire features with clinical complications were constrained by heterogeneity among patients within the CVID cohort. Despite equal DNA input, controls averaged about 81,820 unique sequences per sample versus about 32,000 in CVID samples. Compared with healthy controls, CVID subjects showed increased TCRbeta clonality (t-test p = 0.018), a feature most characteristic of about a third of subjects. CVID subjects shared fewer TCRbeta clones with each other than healthy controls did (p < 0.0001). Fewer deletions and N-nucleotide insertions were reportedly observed in CVID TCRbeta sequences, and highly modified clones with 13 or more V deletions were reportedly absent from CVID TCRbeta sequences.

For sequencing input, CVID and control samples contributed equivalent amounts of genomic DNA. For every sample, a 60 bp segment covering the rearranged TCRbeta CDR3 region was amplified and then sequenced. The immunoSEQ assay, a bias-corrected multiplex PCR combined with high-throughput sequencing, was used to amplify TCRbeta. The paper's processing steps were these. Every unique nucleotide sequence counted as a clone and was annotated with V, D and J genes, copy number and frequency. Sequences were labeled productive if in frame, and non-productive if out of frame or containing stop codons. As previously described, clonality was computed from Shannon's entropy. The predicted amino acid sequences of productive clones were used to derive the mean CDR3 Kyte-Doolittle hydropathy. Using the R hclust function, scaled V gene usage was clustered hierarchically with Manhattan distance and complete linkage. Sharing of clones by CDR3 amino acid sequence was evaluated by resampling 12 repertoires per group over 100 rounds. The repertoires were searched for 70 published EBV-specific TCRbeta sequences and 200 to 300 published CMV-specific TCRbeta sequences. A couple of CVID samples that yielded fewer than 10,000 sequences were excluded from the analysis, so 42 CVID repertoires were retained. Sourced from immuneACCESS, this table was stored by TCRdb with only in-frame sequences that have V and J called. A share of the clones is absent; for the studies checked, an unresolved V gene accounts for under half, and the remainder has no known explanation. D and trimming come from the DNA, and the V and J calls and clone size come from that table. For this sample, tens of thousands of clones appear and none is a singleton. The ten most abundant clones make up about 10% of the sample.

Predominantly Caucasian heritage was noted among both the CVID patients and the healthy controls. From each donor, roughly 4.5 to 8.5 ml of heparinized peripheral whole blood was collected. TCRbeta CDR3 repertoires were sequenced from genomic DNA of adults with common variable immune deficiency (CVID) and healthy adult controls. A total of some 22 healthy adult volunteers (approximately 12 female and around ten male; age range roughly 20 to 66 years, mean age about 32) were included in the control group. Diluted blood was density-centrifuged over Hypaque 1077 or Ficoll-Paque to isolate peripheral blood mononuclear cells. Genomic DNA was obtained from unsorted mononuclear cells through either Qiagen column purification or a centrifugation-based method. V and J lose 6 bases and 7 bases, and a span of 15 bases separates them. CDR1 and CDR2 are drawn from the germline V gene: SNHLY, FYNNEI. Counted from cysteine to phenylalanine, this CDR3 has 14 amino acids. The DNA shown is the part of the CDR3 that was read: 33 bases, in frame from base 1.

This clone was counted ten times or more. Which antigen it targets is not known. From the germline J gene comes the end of the CDR3, since the read stops 3 residues before it. The chain couples TRBV2 to TRBJ1-4, with a weak D call of TRBD1 (5 bases match). The TCR was taken from a person between 18 and 69 years old in good health. The specimen sequenced was peripheral blood mononuclear cells. The CDR3 DNA, read in part, is TGTGCCAGCAGGGGAGGGGAACTCAGTGAAAAA. The resulting protein is CASRGGELSEK. The CDR3 as a whole reads CASRGGELSEKLFF.